This T cell receptor beta chain stems from a study of early stage breast cancer tumors. In the study overall: Twelve of the 16 invasive tumors were ER+, PR+ and HER2-.

Some clones are missing from TCRdb's copy, which holds only in-frame ones; the method was immunoSEQ multiplex PCR. The sample holds about 53,000 clones, about nine tenths seen once. This CDR3 spans 17 amino acids. Unmatched junction bases numbered 10, after V lost 0 bases and J lost 10 bases. Germline V gives CDR1 SGHRS, CDR2 YFSETQ. In its sample, this clone was seen once. The sequenced sample was blood. The V and J genes are TRBV5-1 and TRBJ1-6, with 10 bases fitting TRBD1. The sequence came from a person aged 70 to 85 with breast cancer. This CDR3 reads CASSLEGTGVIESPLHF. DNA of the CDR3: TGCGCCAGCAGCTTGGAGGGGACAGGGGTTATAGAATCACCCCTCCACTTT.